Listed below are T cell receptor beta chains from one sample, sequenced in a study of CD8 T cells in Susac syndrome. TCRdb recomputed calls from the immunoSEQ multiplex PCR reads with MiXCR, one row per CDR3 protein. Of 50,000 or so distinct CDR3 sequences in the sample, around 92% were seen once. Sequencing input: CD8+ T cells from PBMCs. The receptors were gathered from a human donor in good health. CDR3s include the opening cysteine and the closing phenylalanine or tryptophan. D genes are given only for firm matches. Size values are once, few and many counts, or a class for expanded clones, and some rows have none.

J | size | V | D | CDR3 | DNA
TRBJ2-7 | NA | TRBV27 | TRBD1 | CASSWVGTGRYEQYF | TGTGCCAGCAGCTGGGTAGGGACAGGGCGATACGAGCAGTACTTC
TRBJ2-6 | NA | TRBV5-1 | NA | CASSPKGANVLTF | TGCGCCAGCAGCCCTAAAGGGGCCAACGTCCTGACTTTC
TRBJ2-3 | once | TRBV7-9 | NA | CASSFGHILADTQYF | TGTGCCAGCAGCTTCGGACACATACTAGCAGATACGCAGTATTTT
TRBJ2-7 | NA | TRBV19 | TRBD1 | CASRPRQGTAEQYF | TGTGCCAGTAGACCCCGACAGGGGACGGCCGAGCAGTACTTC
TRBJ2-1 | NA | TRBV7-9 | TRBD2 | CASSSEREPSFQFF | TGTGCCAGCAGCTCAGAGCGGGAGCCCTCATTTCAGTTCTTC
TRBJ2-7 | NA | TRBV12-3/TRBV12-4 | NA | CASRGDSLSYEQYF | TGTGCCAGCAGAGGGGACTCACTCTCCTACGAGCAGTACTTC
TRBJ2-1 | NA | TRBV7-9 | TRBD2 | CASRPPGLVYEQFF | TGTGCCAGCAGACCCCCGGGACTAGTCTATGAGCAGTTCTTC
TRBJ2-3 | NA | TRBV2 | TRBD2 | CASKTSRAPSTDTQYF | TGTGCCAGTAAGACTAGCAGAGCTCCTAGCACAGATACGCAGTATTTT
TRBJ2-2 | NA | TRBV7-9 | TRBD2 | CASSFSGKNTGELFF | TGTGCCAGCAGCTTTAGCGGGAAGAACACCGGGGAGCTGTTTTTT
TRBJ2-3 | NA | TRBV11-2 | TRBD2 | CASSPGLAAFTDTQYF | TGTGCCAGCAGCCCAGGACTAGCGGCGTTCACAGATACGCAGTATTTT
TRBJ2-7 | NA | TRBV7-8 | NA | CASSTDNYEQYF | TGTGCCAGCAGCACCGACAACTACGAGCAGTACTTC
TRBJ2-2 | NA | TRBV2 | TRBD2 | CASSSRRENSGGELFF | TGTGCCAGCAGCAGTAGGCGGGAGAATAGTGGTGGGGAGCTGTTTTTT
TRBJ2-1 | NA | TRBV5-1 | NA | CASSLVGGPYNEQFF | TGCGCCAGCAGCTTGGTGGGCGGCCCTTACAATGAGCAGTTCTTC
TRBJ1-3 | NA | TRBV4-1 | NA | CASSQGWTALDNTIYF | TGCGCCAGCAGCCAAGGATGGACAGCTCTGGACAACACCATATATTTT
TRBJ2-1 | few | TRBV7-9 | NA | CASSAFANLPNEQFF | TGTGCCAGCAGCGCCTTCGCCAACCTACCAAATGAGCAGTTCTTC
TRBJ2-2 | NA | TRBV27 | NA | CASSHDWGVGNTGELFF | TGTGCCAGCTCCCACGACTGGGGCGTAGGGAACACCGGGGAGCTGTTTTTT